The 31 T cell receptor beta chains reported below all come from one sample, sequenced in a study of T-cell memory formation after mild COVID-19. TCRdb reprocessed the 5' RACE reads via MiXCR and lists one record per CDR3 protein. The sample includes tens of thousands of distinct CDR3 sequences, 8% to 9.5% of them seen just once. Sequencing input: PBMCs or a T cell subset sorted from them (not recorded which). These receptors were taken from a man in his late teens or twenties who had mild COVID-19 (a few samples of this study predate the infection). Cell type and time point are not known.

The chain joins TRBV13 to TRBJ2-7; no definite D call. With 1 base removed from V and 0 bases from J, the gap between germline ends came to 16 bases. CDR3 length: 17 amino acids. Per the germline V gene, CDR1 is PRHDT and CDR2 is FYEKMQ (reference sequence). The CDR3 DNA follows: TGTGCCAGCAGCTTAGAACGCCCGGGTGCTAGCTCCTACGAGCAGTACTTC. This translates into CASSLERPGASSYEQYF.

The V and J genes are TRBV7-2 and TRBJ2-7, with 9 bases aligning to TRBD1. Per the germline V gene, CDR1 is SGHTA and CDR2 is FQGNSA. The CDR3 has 15 residues. V lost 1 base, J lost 3 bases, and 4 bases stayed unmatched. CDR3 residues: CASSLETGGGYEQYF. Written as DNA, the CDR3 is TGTGCCAGCAGCTTAGAGACAGGGGGAGGCTACGAGCAGTACTTC.

This clonotype showed up many times. The rearrangement joins TRBV7-2 to TRBJ2-7; D possibly corresponds to TRBD2 (6 bases). From germline, CDR1 is SGHTA and CDR2 FQGNSA. The V end lost 7 bases, the J end lost 0 bases, and 10 bases lay between the germline ends. CDR3 length: 13 amino acids. Here the CDR3 reads CASTTGGSYEQYF. The DNA of the CDR3 is TGTGCCAGCACTACCGGGGGCTCCTACGAGCAGTACTTC.

This chain links TRBV4-3 with TRBJ2-7; either TRBD1 or TRBD2 may supply D (5 bases each). Germline CDR1 and CDR2: LGHNA and YSLEER. Trimming took 4 bases from V and 2 from J, leaving 18 bases between them. The CDR3 is made up of 16 amino acids. CDR3 sequence: CASSRLNWDEAYEQYF. As DNA, the CDR3 is TGCGCCAGCAGCCGCCTAAACTGGGACGAAGCCTACGAGCAGTACTTC.

This sequence joins TRBV4-3 and TRBJ2-2; 13 nucleotides match TRBD2. CDR3 size: 18 residues. CDR1 and CDR2 (germline): LGHNA, YSLEER. V was pared by 1 base and J by 6 bases, with 8 bases of the junction left unmatched. Here the CDR3 DNA reads TGCGCCAGCAGCCAAGCATGGACTAGCGGGGGTCCCGCCGGGGAGCTGTTTTTT. It translates to CASSQAWTSGGPAGELFF.

This clonotype has a count of ten or more. The chain carries TRBV7-8 and TRBJ2-5; D perhaps matches TRBD2 (6 bases). This CDR3 has 13 amino acids. Per germline, CDR1 SGHVS and CDR2 FQNEAQ. V lost 2 bases, J lost 4 bases, and 8 bases lay in between. The CDR3 protein is CASSLMGGETQYF. Written as DNA, the CDR3 is TGTGCCAGCAGCTTAATGGGAGGAGAGACCCAGTACTTC.

This clonotype has more than one count but fewer than ten. The chain couples TRBV28 to TRBJ1-4; the match to TRBD1 covers 8 bases. The CDR3 covers 15 residues. V gave up 1 base and J gave up 7 bases; unmatched junction bases: 5. Looked up from germline, CDR1 is MDHEN and CDR2 is SYDVKM. The CDR3 DNA reads TGTGCCAGCAGTTTATTACAGGGGGTCGGTGAAAAACTGTTTTTT. This gives the protein CASSLLQGVGEKLFF.

This clonotype was observed a few times. V gene TRBV27 combines with J gene TRBJ2-6, with D maybe TRBD1 (5 bases). Germline CDR1 MNHEY, CDR2 SMNVEV (reference sequence). This CDR3 region has 16 residues. With 1 base removed from V and 0 bases from J, the gap between germline ends came to 7 bases. CDR3 coding DNA: TGTGCCAGCAGTTTATGGGGCAGCTCTGGGGCCAACGTCCTGACTTTC. Translated, it gives CASSLWGSSGANVLTF. Drawing the rest from reference TRBV27 and TRBJ2-6, the complete variable domain is EAQVTQNPRYLITVTGKKLTVTCSQNMNHEYMSWYRQDPGLGLRQIYYSMNVEVTDKGDVPEGYKVSRKEKRNFPLILESPSPNQTSLYFCASSLWGSSGANVLTFGAGSRLTVL.

In its sample, this clonotype was seen a few times. The genes are TRBV7-2 and TRBJ1-2; no definite D call. From germline, CDR1 is SGHTA and CDR2 FQGNSA. With 0 bases removed from V and 1 base from J, the gap between germline ends came to 0 bases. The CDR3 length is 12 residues. CDR3 amino acids: CASSLANYGYTF. Written as DNA, the CDR3 is TGTGCCAGCAGCTTAGCTAACTATGGCTACACCTTC.

This clonotype showed up just a few times. The V call is TRBV2, the J call TRBJ1-1; tentatively, D is TRBD1 (6 bases). Trimming pared 3 bases from V and 3 bases from J, leaving 11 bases between. CDR3 length: 14 residues. Germline CDR1 reads SNHLY; CDR2 reads FYNNEI. CDR3 loop: CASSEWQGYTEAFF. CDR3 nucleotide sequence: TGTGCCAGCAGTGAGTGGCAGGGGTACACTGAAGCTTTCTTT.

The chain carries TRBV5-1 and TRBJ1-1, with no clear D. Per the germline V gene, CDR1 is SGHRS and CDR2 is YFSETQ. The CDR3 is 14 amino acids. V was shortened by 1 base and J by 2 bases, with 9 bases between the two germline ends. CDR3 nucleotide sequence: TGCGCCAGCAGCTTGTCAGCATCCAACACTGAAGCTTTCTTT. Its translation: CASSLSASNTEAFF.

This chain connects TRBV5-1 to TRBJ2-5; TRBD1 matches at 10 bases. V shed 3 bases, J shed 5 bases, and the junction held 10 bases outside the gene matches. Germline V gene data show CDR1 as SGHRS and CDR2 as YFSETQ. The CDR3 consists of 16 residues. The chain's CDR3 is CASSSPDGTGVETQYF. Written as DNA, the CDR3 is TGCGCCAGCAGCTCCCCGGATGGGACAGGGGTGGAGACCCAGTACTTC.

The CDR3 DNA reads TGCAGTGCTAGACCTCCCAGGCGGGGGGTACAAGAGACCCAGTACTTC. It yields the protein CSARPPRRGVQETQYF. The gene calls are TRBV20-1 and TRBJ2-5, with 8 bases aligning to TRBD2. Per germline, CDR1 DFQATT and CDR2 SNEGSKA (reference sequence). The CDR3 runs 16 residues. V trimming: 2 bases; J trimming: 2 bases; junction bases outside the gene matches: 10.

This clonotype was detected only a few times. This chain connects TRBV11-2 to TRBJ2-3; possibly TRBD1 or TRBD2 for D (6 bases each). The CDR3 is 16 amino acids. Germline loops: CDR1 SGHAT, CDR2 FQNNGV. With 6 bases removed from V and 2 bases from J, the gap between germline ends came to 18 bases. CDR3 nucleotides: TGTGCCAGCAGATTAAGGACGGGGGCGGACACAGATACGCAGTATTTT. The encoded protein is CASRLRTGADTDTQYF.

The chain employs TRBV20-1 and TRBJ2-1; D is possibly TRBD1 (7 bases). Trimming took 7 bases from V and 9 from J, leaving 16 bases between them. CDR1 is DFQATT, CDR2 SNEGSKA, per germline (reference sequence). CDR3 length: 12 amino acids. CDR3 in amino acids: CSVLDREVEQFF. The CDR3 DNA reads as TGCAGTGTTCTAGACAGGGAGGTTGAGCAGTTCTTC.

This clonotype was seen more than once but under ten times. This chain uses TRBV5-5 with TRBJ1-6; TRBD1 might be the D (6 bases). V lost 4 bases and J 10 bases, leaving 36 bases between the germline ends. Germline V lookup: CDR1 SGHKS, CDR2 YYEKEE (reference sequence). CDR3 length: 21 residues. The CDR3 spells CASSRTPTADSGVVDISPLHF. CDR3 bases: TGTGCCAGCAGCAGGACCCCGACCGCGGACAGTGGGGTGGTGGATATCTCACCCCTCCACTTT. The whole variable domain, filled in from reference TRBV5-5 and TRBJ1-6, reads DAGVTQSPTHLIKTRGQQVTLRCSPISGHKSVSWYQQVLGQGPQFIFQYYEKEERGRGNFPDRFSARQFPNYSSELNVNALLLGDSALYLCASSRTPTADSGVVDISPLHFGNGTRLTVT.

This clonotype was seen only a few times. This chain links TRBV20-1 with TRBJ1-6; D not certain. The V end lost 3 bases, the J end lost 1 base, and 13 bases lay between the germline ends. The germline V gene has CDR1 DFQATT and CDR2 SNEGSKA (reference sequence). The CDR3 runs 16 residues. This CDR3 is CSARTRKVSYNSPLHF. The CDR3 bases are TGCAGTGCTAGGACTCGGAAGGTGTCCTATAATTCACCCCTCCACTTT.

This clonotype was seen a few times. The chain combines TRBV11-2 with TRBJ1-1; the match to TRBD1 covers 9 bases. This CDR3 region has 14 residues. V dropped 6 bases and J dropped 6; count of bases not matched to a gene: 8. CDR1 is SGHAT and CDR2 is FQNNGV in the germline V gene. The CDR3 region is CASRLQGAKAEAFF. The CDR3 DNA reads TGTGCCAGCAGGTTACAGGGGGCTAAGGCTGAAGCTTTCTTT. Full variable domain (outside the CDR3, taken from reference TRBV11-2 and TRBJ1-1): EAGVAQSPRYKIIEKRQSVAFWCNPISGHATLYWYQQILGQGPKLLIQFQNNGVVDDSQLPKDRFSAERLKGVDSTLKIQPAKLEDSAVYLCASRLQGAKAEAFFGQGTRLTVV.

The V call is TRBV6-2 or TRBV6-3, the J call TRBJ2-2; either TRBD1 or TRBD2 may supply D (5 bases each). CDR1 and CDR2 from the germline V gene are MNHEY and SVGEGT. The V end was cut by 8 bases, the J end by 5 bases, with 12 bases between. The CDR3 has 13 residues. This CDR3 reads CASGGFETGELFF. CDR3 coding DNA: TGTGCCAGCGGGGGATTCGAAACCGGGGAGCTGTTTTTT.

Only a few counts were recorded for this clonotype. The chain combines TRBV7-3 with TRBJ2-6; D remains unclear. Germline CDR1 reads SGHTA; CDR2 reads FQGTGA. V lost 2 bases and J lost 0, with 11 bases in between. The CDR3 is made up of 17 amino acids. DNA for the CDR3: TGTGCCAGCAGCTTATTTCGAGTAAACTCTGGGGCCAACGTCCTGACTTTC. It specifies CASSLFRVNSGANVLTF.

This clonotype has just a few counts. The rearrangement uses TRBV6-2 or TRBV6-3 and TRBJ1-1; D unclear. Germline V gene lookup returns CDR1 MNHEY and CDR2 SVGEGT. The CDR3 consists of 15 residues. V dropped 8 bases and J dropped 1 base, with 17 bases sitting between them. Here the CDR3 reads CASVEQSSWNTEAFF. CDR3 nucleotides: TGTGCCAGCGTTGAGCAGAGCTCATGGAACACTGAAGCTTTCTTT.

This clonotype was detected only a few times. This rearrangement joins TRBV20-1 to TRBJ1-1, with 7 positions matching TRBD1. The germline V gene has CDR1 DFQATT and CDR2 SNEGSKA (reference sequence). CDR3 size: 15 residues. J gave up 8 bases and V 0 bases, and 12 bases lay outside the gene matches. The CDR3 is CSARDHRGVGTEAFF. The CDR3 nucleotides are TGCAGTGCTAGAGATCACAGGGGAGTGGGGACCGAAGCTTTCTTT.

This clonotype was found a few times. J is TRBJ1-3 and V is TRBV6-4; D remains unclear. Germline CDR1 is MRHNA and CDR2 is SNTAGT. The length of the CDR3 is 13 residues. The germline V and J ends were trimmed by 3 bases and 2 bases, with 5 bases remaining between them. The CDR3 DNA reads TGTGCCAGCAGTGAAGCCCCTGGAAACACCATATATTTT. Translated, it gives CASSEAPGNTIYF.

This chain links TRBV7-2 with TRBJ2-5, with 9 nucleotides matching TRBD2. The trim removed 5 bases at V and 7 bases at J, leaving 8 bases unmatched. Germline V gene data show CDR1 as SGHTA and CDR2 as FQGNSA. This CDR3 is 14 amino acids long. The CDR3 sequence is CASSPQRGDGTQYF. The CDR3 DNA follows: TGTGCCAGCAGCCCCCAGCGGGGGGACGGGACCCAGTACTTC.

This chain uses TRBV28 with TRBJ2-4, with D tentatively TRBD1 (6 bases). This CDR3 region has 15 residues. V was shortened by 6 bases and J by 0 bases, with 12 bases between the two germline ends. Germline V gene lookup returns CDR1 MDHEN and CDR2 SYDVKM. The CDR3: CASSRTALAKNIQYF. For the CDR3, the DNA is TGTGCCAGCAGCCGGACAGCACTAGCCAAAAACATTCAGTACTTC.

The chain recombines TRBV27 with TRBJ2-2; 11 bases are shared with TRBD2. Germline CDR1 reads MNHEY; CDR2 reads SMNVEV (reference sequence). This CDR3 has 18 amino acids. With V trimmed by 6 bases and J by 0 bases, 9 bases remained unmatched. The CDR3 DNA follows: TGTGCCAGCAGAGGATACCCGGGACTAGCGGCGAACACCGGGGAGCTGTTTTTT. Its protein is CASRGYPGLAANTGELFF.

The V call is TRBV5-5, the J call TRBJ2-3; possibly TRBD2 for D (5 bases). The CDR3 loop spans 13 amino acids. From germline, CDR1 is SGHKS and CDR2 YYEKEE (reference sequence). V was pared by 2 bases and J by 8 bases, with 12 bases between. The CDR3 protein is CASSLGGQVTQYF. CDR3 bases: TGTGCCAGCAGCTTAGGAGGTCAGGTTACGCAGTATTTT.

Many counts were recorded for this clonotype. This chain uses TRBV6-6 with TRBJ2-2; D remains ambiguous. The V end was cut by 5 bases, the J end by 8 bases, with 9 bases between. Germline-derived CDR1 and CDR2 are MNHNY and SVGAGI (reference sequence). This CDR3 region has 12 residues. DNA for the CDR3: TGTGCCAGCAGTGTTAACCCGGGGGAGCTGTTTTTT. Translated: CASSVNPGELFF.

This clonotype was seen repeatedly, ten times or more. The CDR3 DNA is TGTGCCACAAGACAGGGATCGGAAGATACGCAGTATTTT. Protein: CATRQGSEDTQYF. This chain connects TRBV10-3 to TRBJ2-3; 7 nucleotides align to TRBD1. V shed 10 bases, J shed 5 bases, and the junction held 9 bases outside the gene matches. The CDR3 sequence is 13 residues long. Per the germline V gene, CDR1 is ENHRY and CDR2 is SYGVKD.

The CDR3 sequence is CASIRTDTINTEAFF. Written as DNA, the CDR3 is TGTGCCAGCATCAGGACAGACACTATCAACACTGAAGCTTTCTTT. The genes are TRBV7-9 and TRBJ1-1; tentative D call: TRBD1 (6 bases). Germline V lookup: CDR1 SEHNR, CDR2 FQNEAQ (reference sequence). The CDR3 sequence is 15 residues long. Trimming removed 7 bases from V and 2 bases from J, with 17 bases in between.

This clonotype is labeled medium-sized. J is TRBJ2-3 and V is TRBV4-3; tentative D call: TRBD1 (5 bases). The germline CDR1 and CDR2 sequences are LGHNA and YSLEER. The CDR3 loop spans 15 amino acids. Trimming cost V 1 base and J 1 base, with 9 bases left between them. The CDR3 DNA follows: TGCGCCAGCAGCCAAGTTACAGGCCGCACAGATACGCAGTATTTT. It translates to CASSQVTGRTDTQYF.